This T cell receptor (beta chain) was obtained from a study of blood T cell repertoires in COVID-19. Study at large: Whether acute or convalescent, the COVID-19 samples came from the United States, Italy and Spain.

This clone was seen just once. Trimming cost V 5 bases and J 0 bases, with 11 bases left between them. Germline values: CDR1 SGHDT, CDR2 YYEEEE. The CDR3 runs 14 residues. Authors' analysis steps: Nucleated cell counts were estimated from reference gene primer amplification. Repertoires were generated with immunoSEQ multiplex PCR, while TCRdb's copy carries only in-frame clones and drops some. That table gives V, J and clone size, and the DNA gave D and trimming. The sample holds roughly 130,000 clones, around 85% seen once. Material for sequencing was peripheral blood. The chain couples TRBV5-6 to TRBJ1-2, with D hard to call. This TCR was sampled from a woman of 80 years or more with acute or convalescent COVID-19. CDR3 nucleotide sequence: TGTGCCAGCAGTTCACCGGGAACTAACTATGGCTACACCTTC. Its protein is CASSSPGTNYGYTF.